This T cell receptor (beta chain) is drawn from a study of blood T cells in healthy people across ages. Study-level information: Capture by template switching was about one barcoded beta molecule per two T cells.

This clonotype appeared a single time. Its antigen is unidentified. The study's findings and limits: In older individuals, TCR beta diversity per million T cells was lower, falling roughly linearly with age.

This CDR3 spans 18 amino acids. After removal of 2 bases from V and 7 bases from J, the junction contained 10 bases not matched to a gene. Germline CDR1 and CDR2: MNHEY and SVGEGT. For the second PCR, which ran for about 7 to 11 cycles, a sample-barcoded 5' primer and a J-beta primer mix were used. A tag from a template-switch adaptor with 12 random nucleotides marked each cDNA molecule. In TCRdb, the 5' RACE reads were re-called with MiXCR into one record per CDR3 protein. Of hundreds of thousands of distinct CDR3 sequences listed, about 53% were seen once; the top ten hold approximately 37%. The study recruited healthy Caucasian donors from Russia who were aged about 6 to 90.

The sequenced sample consisted of blood. The chain carries TRBV6-2 or TRBV6-3 and TRBJ2-1; TRBD2 aligns across 14 bases. The sequence was collected from a man aged 55 to 70 in good health. DNA for the CDR3: TGTGCCAGCAGTTACCGGACTAGCGGGGGGCCCGAGGAAAATGAGCAGTTCTTC. Amino acids: CASSYRTSGGPEENEQFF.